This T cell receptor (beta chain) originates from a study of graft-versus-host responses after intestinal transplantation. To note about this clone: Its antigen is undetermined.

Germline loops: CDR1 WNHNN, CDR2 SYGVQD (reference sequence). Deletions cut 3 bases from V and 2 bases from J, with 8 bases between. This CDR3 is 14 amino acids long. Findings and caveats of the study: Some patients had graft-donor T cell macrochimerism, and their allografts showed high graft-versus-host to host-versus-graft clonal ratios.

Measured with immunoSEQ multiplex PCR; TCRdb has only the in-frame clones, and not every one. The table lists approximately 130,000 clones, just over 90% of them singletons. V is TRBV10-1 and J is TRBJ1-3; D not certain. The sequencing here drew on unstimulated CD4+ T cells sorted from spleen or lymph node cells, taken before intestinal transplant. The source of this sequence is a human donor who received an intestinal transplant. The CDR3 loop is CASSEGLPGNTIYF. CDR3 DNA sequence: TGCGCCAGCAGTGAAGGTCTACCTGGAAACACCATATATTTT.